These T cell receptor beta chains were read from a single sample in a study of alternative splicing in chronic myeloid leukemia remission. TCRdb re-called the bulk RNA-seq reads and shows each CDR3 protein once, DNA omitted. The sample lists approximately 260 distinct CDR3 sequences; 95% to 96% were seen once. Sequencing was done on a sample of PBMCs. These TCRs come from a person aged 30 to 50 in good health. Each CDR3 is given with its conserved first and last residue. A clone size is listed for some rows: how often the clone was seen (once, few, many), or a class if it is expanded.

abundance	v_gene	j_gene	CDR3aa
once	TRBV30	TRBJ1-2	CACLVRDRGRVDGYTF
-	TRBV27	TRBJ1-1	CASSFSVGGAQVARNTEAFF
-	TRBV7-9	TRBJ2-7	CASSLEGETYEQYF
-	TRBV6-1	TRBJ2-3	CASRQALTDTQYF
-	TRBV28	TRBJ1-3	CASSSTGGAGNTIYF
once	TRBV18	TRBJ1-2	CASSRLDGDYGDTF
-	TRBV29-1	TRBJ2-3	CSVDRTGRGLDTQYF
once	TRBV28	TRBJ2-1	CASSPQGEQFF
-	TRBV19	TRBJ2-6	CASSAQTGVHSGANVLTF
-	TRBV24-1	TRBJ2-2	CATSIAGADTGELFF
once	TRBV15	TRBJ2-1	CATSTGLSSYNEQFF
few	TRBV7-2	TRBJ2-1	CASSAPARDEQFF
-	TRBV28	TRBJ1-1	CASSLFGGGEGTEAFF
once	TRBV30	TRBJ2-1	CAWSGGSTEQFF
-	TRBV12-3/TRBV12-4	TRBJ2-1	CASCLAGTPYDEQFF
once	TRBV28	TRBJ1-1	CASTESAMNTEAFF
-	TRBV27	TRBJ1-5	CASSSGLGQPQHF
-	TRBV3-1	TRBJ2-3	CASSQRGSTDTQYF
-	TRBV20/OR9-2	TRBJ2-5	CSARAQTSGRAERFQETQYF
-	TRBV6-4	TRBJ2-1	CASSGTSGGNEQFF
-	TRBV11-2	TRBJ2-3	CASSSLGTSGNTDTQYF
-	TRBV20-1	TRBJ1-1	CSASVGQTEAFF
-	TRBV24-1	TRBJ1-3	CATSDRAGSGNTIYF